A single sample gave rise to the 8 T cell receptor beta chains below, sequenced in a study of blood T cell repertoires in COVID-19. Assay: immunoSEQ multiplex PCR; the TCRdb copy retains only in-frame clones and omits some. Of around 94,000 clones in the sample, 70% to 85% were seen once. The specimen was peripheral blood. These TCRs come from a man aged 60-69 years with active or convalescent COVID-19.

This rearrangement joins TRBV29-1 to TRBJ1-6; 7 nucleotides line up with TRBD1. The CDR3 extends over 13 amino acids. Germline loops: CDR1 SQVTM, CDR2 ANQGSEA. The trim removed 7 bases at V and 9 bases at J, leaving 9 bases unmatched. CDR3 in amino acids: CSAQTGEASPLHF. The CDR3, as DNA: TGCAGCGCTCAAACAGGGGAGGCTTCACCCCTCCACTTT.

The chain carries TRBV29-1 and TRBJ1-5; D remains ambiguous. In germline, CDR1 is SQVTM, CDR2 ANQGSEA. This CDR3 comprises 17 residues. The ends were cut back, 2 bases at V and 3 bases at J, with 20 bases in the middle. CDR3 nucleotide sequence: TGCAGCGTTGAAAACGTAGAGGAGCCCCCGGACAATCAGCCCCAGCATTTT. Protein sequence: CSVENVEEPPDNQPQHF.

This clone was counted a few times. J is TRBJ2-3 and V is TRBV7-3; D uncertain. This CDR3 is built from 13 residues. Trimming took 5 bases from V and 6 from J, leaving 12 bases between them. Germline CDR1 is SGHTA and CDR2 is FQGTGA. The CDR3 reads CASSPDHGDTQYF. CDR3 coding DNA: TGTGCCAGCAGCCCCGATCACGGGGATACGCAGTATTTT.

V is TRBV9 and J is TRBJ1-5; TRBD1 aligns across 7 bases. The junction had 9 bases not matched to a gene; V was cut back by 4 bases and J by 5 bases. The germline V gene encodes CDR1 SGDLS and CDR2 YYNGEE. This CDR3 has 15 residues. The CDR3 nucleotides read TGTGCCAGCAGCCGGACGGGACAGTGGGATCAGCCCCAGCATTTT. This sequence encodes CASSRTGQWDQPQHF.

The chain employs TRBV28 and TRBJ1-5; weak D call: TRBD1 (6 bases). Germline loops: CDR1 MDHEN, CDR2 SYDVKM. CDR3 length: 15 amino acids. V lost 4 bases and J 9 bases, leaving 19 bases between the germline ends. The DNA of the CDR3 is TGTGCCAGCAGTTCCTCCTCCACAGGGTATCGGCCCCAGCATTTT. This gives the protein CASSSSSTGYRPQHF. The full variable domain, with the rest looked up from reference TRBV28 and TRBJ1-5, is DVKVTQSSRYLVKRTGEKVFLECVQDMDHENMFWYRQDPGLGLRLIYFSYDVKMKEKGDIPEGYSVSREKKERFSLILESASTNQTSMYLCASSSSSTGYRPQHFGDGTRLSIL.

The chain combines TRBV15 with TRBJ2-1; no clear D gene. Germline CDR1 and CDR2: LNHNV and YYDKDF (reference sequence). V was pared by 0 bases and J by 8 bases, with 5 bases between. CDR3 length: 12 residues. CDR3 in amino acids: CATSREGYEQFF. The CDR3 DNA follows: TGTGCCACCAGCAGAGAGGGCTATGAGCAGTTCTTC.

This rearrangement joins TRBV5-5 to TRBJ2-2, with TRBD2 matching over 7 bases. Germline V gene sequence: CDR1 SGHKS, CDR2 YYEKEE (reference sequence). V lost 6 bases to trimming and J lost 0 bases; unmatched junction nucleotides: 8. The CDR3 sequence is 16 residues long. The CDR3 coding sequence is TGTGCCAGCAAGACCCTAGCGGAGTCGAACACCGGGGAGCTGTTTTTT. Its translation is CASKTLAESNTGELFF.

This clone was picked up a small number of times. The J gene is TRBJ1-1, the V gene TRBV7-9, with TRBD1 as a possible D gene (5 bases). The CDR3 contains 12 residues. Germline-derived CDR1 and CDR2 are SEHNR and FQNEAQ (reference sequence). V was pared by 4 bases and J by 6 bases, with 9 bases between. CDR3: CASSSTAPEAFF. The CDR3 coding sequence is TGTGCCAGCAGCTCGACAGCTCCTGAAGCTTTCTTT.